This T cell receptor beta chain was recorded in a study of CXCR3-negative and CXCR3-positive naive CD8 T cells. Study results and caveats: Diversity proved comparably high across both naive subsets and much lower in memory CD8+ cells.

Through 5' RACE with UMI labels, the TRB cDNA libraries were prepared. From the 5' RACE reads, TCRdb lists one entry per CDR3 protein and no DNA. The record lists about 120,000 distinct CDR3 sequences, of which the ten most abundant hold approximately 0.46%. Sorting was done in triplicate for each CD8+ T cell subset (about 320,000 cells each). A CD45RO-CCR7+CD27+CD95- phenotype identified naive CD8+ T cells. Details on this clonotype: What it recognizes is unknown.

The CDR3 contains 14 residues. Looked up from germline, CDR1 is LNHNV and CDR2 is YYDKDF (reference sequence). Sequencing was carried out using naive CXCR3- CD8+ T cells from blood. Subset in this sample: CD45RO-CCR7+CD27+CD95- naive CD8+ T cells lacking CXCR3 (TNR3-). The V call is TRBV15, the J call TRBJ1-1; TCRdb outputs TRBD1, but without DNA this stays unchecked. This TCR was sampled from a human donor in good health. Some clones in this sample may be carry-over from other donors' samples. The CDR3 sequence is CATSNSGRSTEAFF.